This entry is about one T cell receptor (beta chain). What this receptor recognizes is not known. No base-level quality is on record; no much larger clone is a single base apart. Inclusive of the bounding cysteine and phenylalanine, the CDR3 is 14 residues long. Just CDR3 DNA is preserved here, 42 bases in frame from base 1. The germline V gene encodes CDR1 SGHTA and CDR2 FQGTGA. The junction carries 12 bases between V and J, which are trimmed by 5 bases and 4 bases respectively. The sample comes from a study of blood T cell repertoires in COVID-19 (dated by TCRdb to the early 2020s). Context from the whole study: Collaborator samples came from the United States, Italy and Spain and covered acute and convalescent phases of COVID-19. The prospective study material was composed of cDNA or gDNA derived from T cells, B-cell-depleted T cells, or PBMCs. Deeply sampled blood TCRbeta repertoires from subjects exposed to, actively infected with, or recovered from COVID-19 were included in the dataset. The repertoires were released in a freely available public database meant as a resource for research on the immune response to SARS-CoV-2. The samples were drawn from two sources: the first 160 participants of the ongoing ImmuneRACE study, and about 1,300 subjects contributed by 6 global collaborators. Nearly every sample came with metadata listing a de-identified subject ID, COVID-19 status, age in years and sex. Where available, HLA class I and class II types were taken from metadata supplied by the sample provider and were not determined by assay-based typing. Study-wide findings and limitations: The amount of clinical and demographic metadata varied by source and participant and was provided uncurated.

Collaborating institutions collected whole blood in K2EDTA tubes following their own protocols. For TCRbeta analysis, collaborators shipped samples in one of three forms: frozen whole blood, isolated PBMCs, or DNA extracted from either of those sample types. TCRbeta CDR3 regions were amplified from genomic DNA using the immunoSEQ Assay, a bias-controlled multiplex PCR. The original methods were these. The number of nucleated cells in each sample was estimated by amplification of reference gene primers within the assay. To quantify the absolute abundance of each unique TCRbeta CDR3 rearrangement, sequence reads were collapsed and filtered. For each sample, productive Simpson clonality was calculated as the square root of Simpson's diversity index across productive rearrangements. Here the immuneACCESS table is served through TCRdb, limited to in-frame sequences with V and J called. Missing clones are a known gap in these copies; in checked studies unresolved V genes cover under half, and the rest lacks a known reason. The V and J calls and clone size are taken from that table; D and trimming were inferred from the DNA. This sample holds around 140,000 clones; around 82% were observed only once. The ten biggest clones cover approximately 40% of the sample.

This TCR derives from a human donor in a cohort sampled during active COVID-19. Sequencing input: peripheral blood. The sequence links TRBV7-3 to TRBJ2-1, with the D segment identity uncertain. The CDR3 is CASSPPGSYNEQFF. Here is the DNA: TGTGCCAGCAGCCCACCGGGTTCGTACAATGAGCAGTTCTTC.